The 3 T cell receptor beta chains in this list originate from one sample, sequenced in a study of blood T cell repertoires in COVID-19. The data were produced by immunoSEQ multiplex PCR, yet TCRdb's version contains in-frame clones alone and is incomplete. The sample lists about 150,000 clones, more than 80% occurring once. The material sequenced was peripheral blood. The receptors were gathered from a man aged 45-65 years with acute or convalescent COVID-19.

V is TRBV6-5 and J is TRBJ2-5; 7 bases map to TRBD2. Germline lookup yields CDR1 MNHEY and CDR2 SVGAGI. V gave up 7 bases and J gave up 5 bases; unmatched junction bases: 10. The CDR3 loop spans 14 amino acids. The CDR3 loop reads CASTQREGRETQYF. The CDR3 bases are TGTGCCAGCACCCAGCGGGAAGGGAGGGAGACCCAGTACTTC.

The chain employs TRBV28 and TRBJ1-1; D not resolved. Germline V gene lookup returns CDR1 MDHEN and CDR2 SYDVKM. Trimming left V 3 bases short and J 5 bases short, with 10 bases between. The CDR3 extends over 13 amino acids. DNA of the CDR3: TGTGCCAGCAGTTTCGCCAGAAAGACTGAAGCTTTCTTT. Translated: CASSFARKTEAFF.

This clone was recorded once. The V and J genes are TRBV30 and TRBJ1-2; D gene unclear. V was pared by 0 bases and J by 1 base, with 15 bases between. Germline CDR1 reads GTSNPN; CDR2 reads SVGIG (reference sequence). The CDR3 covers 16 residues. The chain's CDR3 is CAWSVRPLKINYGYTF. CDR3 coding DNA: TGTGCCTGGAGTGTTCGCCCCCTAAAAATTAACTATGGCTACACCTTC.